Below are 30 T cell receptor beta chains sequenced from a single sample in a study of control samples from healthy donors and cancer patients. Libraries were prepared by immunoSEQ multiplex PCR; TCRdb keeps only in-frame clonotypes and omits some of them. The profile shows over 45,000 clones, around nine tenths of them singletons. The specimen sequenced was PBMCs. The receptors here all came from a man aged 35 to 55 with colorectal cancer.

The rearrangement links TRBV9 to TRBJ1-1, with no clear D. This CDR3 is built from 13 residues. Trimming took 0 bases from V and 5 from J, leaving 8 bases between them. Germline V CDR1 and CDR2: SGDLS, YYNGEE. The CDR3: CASSVGPGTEAFF. In DNA, the CDR3 is TGTGCCAGCAGCGTAGGCCCGGGAACTGAAGCTTTCTTT.

The chain carries TRBV7-2 and TRBJ1-4; D uncertain. Per germline, CDR1 SGHTA and CDR2 FQGNSA. Trimming removed 5 bases from V and 6 bases from J, with 7 bases in between. The CDR3 is 12 residues long. Here the CDR3 DNA reads TGTGCCAGCAGCATACCGCATGAAAAACTGTTTTTT. It encodes CASSIPHEKLFF.

This rearrangement joins TRBV7-9 to TRBJ2-7; tentatively, D is TRBD2 (7 bases). The V end lost 5 bases, the J end lost 3 bases, and 17 bases lay between the germline ends. Germline V gene lookup returns CDR1 SEHNR and CDR2 FQNEAQ (reference sequence). The CDR3 sequence is 15 residues long. The CDR3 is CASSRIGGAHYEQYF. In DNA, the CDR3 is TGTGCCAGCAGCCGCATAGGGGGGGCCCACTACGAGCAGTACTTC.

The chain combines TRBV11-3 with TRBJ2-1; the D gene is possibly TRBD2 (6 bases). Germline V gene lookup returns CDR1 SGHNT and CDR2 YENEEA. There are 15 residues in the CDR3. The V end lost 0 bases, the J end lost 3 bases, and 9 bases lay between the germline ends. For the CDR3, the DNA is TGTGCCAGCAGCTTAGATAGCGGATACTACAATGAGCAGTTCTTC. This translates into CASSLDSGYYNEQFF.

The rearrangement uses TRBV6-5 and TRBJ1-2; D remains unclear. This CDR3 contains 15 residues. CDR1 and CDR2 from the germline V gene are MNHEY and SVGAGI. The ends were cut back, 0 bases at V and 4 bases at J, with 12 bases in the middle. The chain's CDR3 is CASSYSNVGAYGYTF. The DNA of the CDR3 is TGTGCCAGCAGTTACTCTAATGTCGGTGCCTATGGCTACACCTTC.

This chain joins TRBV5-5 and TRBJ1-1; D is possibly TRBD1 (6 bases). The CDR3 has 12 residues. Trimming took 3 bases from V and 8 from J, leaving 11 bases between them. Germline CDR1 SGHKS, CDR2 YYEKEE (reference sequence). The CDR3 region has the DNA TGTGCCAGCAGCTGGCAGGGGAGGGAAGCTTTCTTT. Its protein product is CASSWQGREAFF.

The chain employs TRBV27 and TRBJ2-3, with D possibly TRBD2 on 6 matching bases. Germline CDR1 reads MNHEY; CDR2 reads SMNVEV (reference sequence). The CDR3 has 15 amino acids. Trimming cost V 2 bases and J 0 bases, with 9 bases left between them. Here the CDR3 reads CASSLSSGSTDTQYF. The CDR3 nucleotides are TGTGCCAGCAGTTTAAGTAGCGGAAGCACAGATACGCAGTATTTT.

The genes are TRBV27 and TRBJ1-2; 8 nucleotides match TRBD1. The CDR3 consists of 15 residues. The germline V gene encodes CDR1 MNHEY and CDR2 SMNVEV (reference sequence). Losses at the gene ends were 4 bases for V and 4 bases for J; bases not matched to a gene: 8. The CDR3 sequence: CASSSRPGGVYGYTF. The CDR3 region has the DNA TGTGCCAGCAGTTCCCGACCAGGGGGCGTCTATGGCTACACCTTC.

V usage is TRBV2 and J usage is TRBJ1-1, with D tentatively TRBD1 (6 bases). CDR1 is SNHLY and CDR2 is FYNNEI in the germline V gene. The CDR3 is 13 amino acids. V shed 9 bases and J shed 2 bases, with 13 bases lying between them. The CDR3 region is CASHYRVNTEAFF. The DNA of the CDR3 is TGTGCCAGTCATTACAGGGTTAACACTGAAGCTTTCTTT.

This sequence joins TRBV19 and TRBJ1-5, with D tentatively TRBD1 (6 bases). V shed 7 bases and J shed 6 bases, with 16 bases lying between them. Germline loops: CDR1 LNHDA, CDR2 SQIVND (reference sequence). CDR3 size: 14 residues. CDR3 sequence reads: CASNTITGLQPQHF. CDR3 DNA: TGTGCCAGTAATACGATTACAGGGCTTCAGCCCCAGCATTTT.

This chain links TRBV5-5 with TRBJ2-3; D is perhaps TRBD1 or TRBD2 (5 bases each). This CDR3 comprises 15 residues. V gave up 3 bases and J gave up 5 bases, with 16 bases separating them. The germline V gene encodes CDR1 SGHKS and CDR2 YYEKEE (reference sequence). CDR3 coding DNA: TGTGCCAGCAGCTGGGACCCAGGACGGTTAGATACGCAGTATTTT. Translating gives CASSWDPGRLDTQYF.

The chain has TRBV2 and TRBJ1-6, with a possible D match to TRBD1 (5 bases). From germline, CDR1 is SNHLY and CDR2 FYNNEI. The CDR3 spans 16 residues. The germline V and J ends were trimmed by 7 bases and 10 bases, with 23 bases remaining between them. CDR3 in amino acids: CASNPATGQGGSPLHF. CDR3 sequence (DNA): TGTGCCAGCAATCCAGCTACGGGGCAGGGAGGGTCACCCCTCCACTTT.

The V and J genes are TRBV11-3 and TRBJ2-1; D is uncertain. Germline loops: CDR1 SGHNT, CDR2 YENEEA. The CDR3 is made up of 13 amino acids. Trimming cost V 5 bases and J 9 bases, with 14 bases left between them. CDR3 region: CASSLGLWGEQFF. CDR3 in DNA: TGTGCCAGCAGCCTGGGCCTATGGGGTGAGCAGTTCTTC.

The chain combines TRBV7-9 with TRBJ2-1; 10 bases agree with TRBD2. There are 16 residues in the CDR3. V lost 2 bases and J lost 7; bases outside the gene matches: 8. Germline V gives CDR1 SEHNR, CDR2 FQNEAQ (reference sequence). In DNA form, the CDR3 reads TGTGCCAGCAGCTTAAGGGCTAGCGGGAGTATGAATGAGCAGTTCTTC. Translated, it gives CASSLRASGSMNEQFF.

The genes are TRBV15 and TRBJ2-7; D may match TRBD1 or TRBD2 (5 bases each). Germline V CDR1 and CDR2: LNHNV, YYDKDF (reference sequence). Trimming cost V 8 bases and J 0 bases, with 17 bases left between them. The CDR3 is made up of 15 amino acids. This chain's CDR3 is CATGTLLGLSYEQYF. The CDR3 DNA reads TGTGCCACCGGGACGCTCCTGGGCCTCTCCTACGAGCAGTACTTC.

The rearrangement links TRBV14 to TRBJ2-3; D is unresolved. The CDR3 extends over 14 amino acids. Per germline, CDR1 SGHDN and CDR2 FVKESK. Trimming shortened V by 6 bases and J by 6 bases, and 16 bases separated the two germline ends. The CDR3 spells CASSFWHPGDTQYF. CDR3 bases: TGTGCCAGCAGTTTCTGGCACCCTGGGGATACGCAGTATTTT.

The V call is TRBV19, the J call TRBJ1-3; TRBD1 matches at 8 bases. The germline gives CDR1 LNHDA, CDR2 SQIVND (reference sequence). This CDR3 spans 16 amino acids. Unmatched junction bases numbered 7, after V lost 3 bases and J lost 3 bases. CDR3 sequence reads: CASSIMRTGSGNTIYF. The CDR3 DNA reads as TGTGCCAGTAGTATTATGCGGACAGGGAGTGGAAACACCATATATTTT.

This clone appeared once. The chain is built from TRBV2 and TRBJ2-1; 8 nucleotides line up with TRBD2. The germline V gene encodes CDR1 SNHLY and CDR2 FYNNEI. With 8 bases clipped from V and 7 bases from J, the junction kept 13 bases outside the gene matches. The CDR3 extends over 15 amino acids. CDR3 sequence (DNA): TGTGCCAGCCTCCACCGGAGCGGGAGTGGGAATGAGCAGTTCTTC. Translation gives CASLHRSGSGNEQFF.

The DNA of the CDR3 is TGCGCCAGCAGCCTCAGGGGAATCAACGAGCAGTACTTC. Translated, it gives CASSLRGINEQYF. The V gene is TRBV5-1, the J gene TRBJ2-7; D might be TRBD1 (6 bases). V lost 4 bases and J lost 5, with 13 bases in between. Germline V lookup: CDR1 SGHRS, CDR2 YFSETQ. This CDR3 has 13 amino acids.

This sequence joins TRBV25-1 and TRBJ2-1, with 9 bases identical to TRBD1. After removal of 3 bases from V and 1 base from J, the junction contained 4 bases not matched to a gene. The CDR3 has 16 amino acids. Germline CDR1 reads MGHDK; CDR2 reads SYGVNS. This CDR3 is CASSETGTGSYNEQFF. The CDR3 nucleotides are TGTGCCAGCAGTGAGACCGGGACAGGGTCCTACAATGAGCAGTTCTTC.

This chain links TRBV2 with TRBJ2-3, with 11 bases fitting TRBD1. In germline, CDR1 is SNHLY, CDR2 FYNNEI. The CDR3 loop spans 16 amino acids. Germline trimming cut 3 bases from V and 2 bases from J; bases unmatched to any gene: 4. The CDR3: CASSDWDRGATDTQYF. DNA for the CDR3: TGTGCCAGCAGTGATTGGGACAGGGGGGCCACAGATACGCAGTATTTT.

This clone was seen once. DNA for the CDR3: TGTGCCACCAGCACGAGCCTCACGGGATATGAGCAGTTCTTC. The encoded protein is CATSTSLTGYEQFF. This chain uses TRBV15 with TRBJ2-1; possible D gene TRBD2, 5 bases. V was clipped by 4 bases and J by 8 bases, with 15 bases between them. CDR1 is LNHNV and CDR2 is YYDKDF in the germline V gene (reference sequence). The CDR3 has 14 residues.

The CDR3 sequence is CASSGLDRNGGEQYF. CDR3 DNA: TGTGCCAGTAGTGGACTGGACAGAAACGGTGGCGAGCAGTACTTC. The rearrangement links TRBV19 to TRBJ2-7, with D maybe TRBD1 (6 bases). The germline V and J ends were trimmed by 5 bases and 6 bases, with 20 bases remaining between them. The CDR3 sequence is 15 residues long. The germline CDR1 and CDR2 sequences are LNHDA and SQIVND (reference sequence).

The chain uses TRBV7-2 and TRBJ1-3; 7 bases are a match to TRBD1. The CDR3 loop spans 15 amino acids. V lost 5 bases, J lost 0 bases, and 4 bases stayed unmatched. CDR1 and CDR2 (germline): SGHTA, FQGNSA. The CDR3 nucleotides read TGTGCCAGCAGCGCAAGGGACAGCTCTGGAAACACCATATATTTT. As protein: CASSARDSSGNTIYF.

The J gene is TRBJ2-2, the V gene TRBV6-5, with D possibly being TRBD2 (5 bases). CDR1 MNHEY and CDR2 SVGAGI come from the germline V gene. V gave up 2 bases and J gave up 0 bases, with 10 bases separating them. This CDR3 region has 16 residues. CDR3 protein: CASSYAGVSNTGELFF. CDR3 nucleotide sequence: TGTGCCAGCAGTTACGCCGGGGTTTCGAACACCGGGGAGCTGTTTTTT.

The J gene is TRBJ2-3, the V gene TRBV4-3; the match to TRBD1 covers 8 bases. Germline V CDR1 and CDR2: LGHNA, YSLEER. The CDR3 has 14 residues. V was pared by 4 bases and J by 4 bases, with 4 bases of the junction left unmatched. The CDR3 loop is CASSPWTGSDTQYF. The CDR3 nucleotides are TGCGCCAGCAGCCCGTGGACAGGGTCAGATACGCAGTATTTT.

The chain employs TRBV3-1 (or the pseudogene TRBV3-2) and TRBJ2-1; TRBD2 agrees at 8 bases. Per the germline V gene, CDR1 is LGHDT and CDR2 is YNNKEL (reference sequence). The CDR3 runs 16 residues. Losses at the gene ends were 4 bases for V and 5 bases for J; bases not matched to a gene: 10. CDR3 region: CASSPDEVLADNEQFF. The DNA for the CDR3 is TGTGCCAGCAGCCCCGACGAGGTACTAGCGGACAATGAGCAGTTCTTC.

The J gene is TRBJ1-6, the V gene TRBV30; D is uncertain. The CDR3 is 12 amino acids. CDR1 and CDR2 from the germline V gene are GTSNPN and SVGIG (reference sequence). Trimming left V 1 base short and J 7 bases short, with 5 bases between. The CDR3 region has the DNA TGTGCCTGGAGTGAACCAAATTCACCCCTCCACTTT. Its protein is CAWSEPNSPLHF.

J is TRBJ2-7 and V is TRBV9; 10 positions agree with TRBD1. CDR1 and CDR2 (germline): SGDLS, YYNGEE. The CDR3 runs to 15 residues. With V trimmed by 3 bases and J by 6 bases, 9 bases remained unmatched. Here the CDR3 reads CASSAGQGGRGEQYF. The CDR3 nucleotides are TGTGCCAGCAGCGCCGGACAGGGGGGAAGAGGCGAGCAGTACTTC. The full variable domain, with the rest looked up from reference TRBV9 and TRBJ2-7, is DSGVTQTPKHLITATGQRVTLRCSPRSGDLSVYWYQQSLDQGLQFLIQYYNGEERAKGNILERFSAQQFPDLHSELNLSSLELGDSALYFCASSAGQGGRGEQYFGPGTRLTVT.

This clone was detected a few times. The chain couples TRBV7-9 to TRBJ2-7; 7 bases map to TRBD1. The CDR3 totals 12 residues. Looked up from germline, CDR1 is SEHNR and CDR2 is FQNEAQ (reference sequence). Unmatched junction bases numbered 5, after V lost 4 bases and J lost 8 bases. CDR3 DNA: TGTGCCAGCAGCTCCGACAGGGTGAAGCAGTACTTC. The encoded protein is CASSSDRVKQYF.